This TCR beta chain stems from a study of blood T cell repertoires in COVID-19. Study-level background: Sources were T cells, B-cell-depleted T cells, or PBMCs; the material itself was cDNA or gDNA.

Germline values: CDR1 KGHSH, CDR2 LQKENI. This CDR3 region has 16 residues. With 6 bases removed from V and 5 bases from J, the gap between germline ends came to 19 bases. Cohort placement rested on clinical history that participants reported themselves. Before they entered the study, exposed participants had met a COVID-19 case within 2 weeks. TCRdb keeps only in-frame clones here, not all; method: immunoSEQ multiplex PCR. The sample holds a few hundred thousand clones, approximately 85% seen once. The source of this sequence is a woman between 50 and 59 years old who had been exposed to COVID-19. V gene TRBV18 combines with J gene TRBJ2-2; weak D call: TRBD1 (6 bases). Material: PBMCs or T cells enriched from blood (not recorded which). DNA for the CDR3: TGTGCCAGCTCGCAAACCTCAGGGGTACGGACCGGGGAGCTGTTTTTT. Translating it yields CASSQTSGVRTGELFF. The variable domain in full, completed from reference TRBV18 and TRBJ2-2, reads NAGVMQNPRHLVRRRGQEARLRCSPMKGHSHVYWYRQLPEEGLKFMVYLQKENIIDESGMPKERFSAEFPKEGPSILRIQQVVRGDSAAYFCASSQTSGVRTGELFFGEGSRLTVL.